This T cell receptor (beta chain) is from a study of human T cells and chemical hapten exposure. In the study overall: Diphenylcyclopropenone was administered weekly to the scalp of patients throughout the roughly 25-week study.

This clonotype has more than one count but fewer than ten. TCRdb redid the calling of the RACE reads with MiXCR, one entry per CDR3 protein. The sample shows roughly 180,000 distinct CDR3 sequences, more than 20% of them seen only once. The length of the CDR3 is 11 residues. Germline V gene data show CDR1 as SQVTM and CDR2 as ANQGSEA. Trimming took 7 bases from V and 7 from J, leaving 12 bases between them. Described time point: patch test 1, 2 weeks after DPC sensitization. Sample treatment: therapeutic diphenylcyclopropenone sensitization with weekly scalp DPC. This TCR was recovered from a woman between 50 and 59 years old with alopecia areata. Some clones in this sample may be carry-over from other donors' samples. Sequenced material: whole blood, taken in connection with sensitization to the hapten diphenylcyclopropenone (DPC). The chain has TRBV29-1 and TRBJ2-3, with D unclear. The CDR3 coding sequence is TGCAGCGACCAGGAGTCCAATACGCAGTATTTT. Its protein product is CSDQESNTQYF.